This T cell receptor beta chain was captured in a study of shared clonotypes between healthy human individuals (dated by TCRdb to between 2020 and 2021). For context, the study as a whole: A few men and a couple of women, aged 18 to 49 years, made up the cohort. For each donor, CD4 naive and CD4 memory were each run on three plates, CD8 naive on two plates, and CD8 memory on one plate. The study deeply sequenced blood TCR repertoires of five healthy adults to estimate repertoire size and the extent of clonotype sharing between individuals. Different laboratories and diverse techniques were used to prepare libraries and sequence TCR repertoires, to increase sequencing depth and limit assay-specific biases. Leukapheresis yielded between about 0.85 and 10 billion PBMCs per donor.

Using the deep immunoSEQ assay, multiplex PCR amplified TCR CDR3 regions from genomic DNA. Extracted genomic DNA from each cell subset was distributed evenly across all wells of several immunoSEQ 96-well plates, and each plate was treated as a replicate. For sorted subsets, approximately 210 ng genomic DNA, equal to tens of thousands of T cell genomes, was loaded into each replicate PCR. Purified libraries were measured with a Qubit 3.0 fluorometer, size-checked on a Bioanalyzer 2100, and measured again with the KAPA Library Quantification kit. Every immunoSEQ 96-well plate was sequenced on a separate single-read 150-cycle Illumina NextSeq 550 flow cell. As for how the authors treated the data: Because the immunoSEQ output included only junctional sequences and no quality scores, the filtering could not be the same as the filtering used for full-length reads. Sequences were annotated with PyIR, a Python wrapper for IgBLAST v1.9, and V/J genes and CDR3 were assigned using IMGT germline references. Reads were removed for weak V/J assignments (E-value above 1e-6), missing CDR3, stop codons, out-of-frame junctions, or ambiguous translated residues. V3J clonotypes were defined as sequences sharing the same inferred V gene, J gene, and CDR3 amino acid sequence. The percentage overlap between two repertoires was calculated by dividing the number of shared unique clonotypes by the size of the smaller repertoire. RTK rarefaction, the Chao1 estimator, and Recon v2.1 estimates of unobserved clonotypes were used to assess repertoire richness. Generation probabilities for all TCRbeta clonotypes obtained by the gDNA method from a handful of donors were computed using OLGA. Imported from immuneACCESS, the table was reduced by TCRdb to in-frame sequences with V and J called. These copies leave out some clones; in studies compared against another copy, an unresolved V gene accounts for under half, and the cause of the remainder is not known. V and J calls and clone size are those listed in that table; D and trimming were worked out from the DNA. This sample is represented by about 2 million clones; over 85% of them were singletons. The ten largest clones capture more than 0.1% of the sample.

Concerning this clone: Its antigen is currently not known. The sample holds no much larger clone one base away, and base qualities are not on file.

The cysteine opens and the phenylalanine closes a CDR3 of 14 amino acids. Just the 42-base CDR3 DNA is kept, in frame starting at base 1. The germline V gene provides CDR1 MNHEY and CDR2 SVGAGI. V gives up 6 bases and J gives up 1 base, and the segment between their germline ends measures 12 bases. Overall study outcomes, separate from this receptor: Pairwise subsampling indicated that sequencing depth was expected to affect the degree of clonotype sharing among donors. Because the study included a small number of donors, the genetic and exposure-history diversity represented was limited. Estimated clonotype richness was generally larger for naive than for memory subsets. Sampling was restricted to blood, and TCR repertoires in tissues likely differ from the TCR repertoires found in blood. Across a handful of donors, around 5.4% of naive CD4, approximately 3.6% of naive CD8, 2% to 2.5% of memory CD4, and over 0.35% of memory CD8 clonotypes were shared. Rarefaction of sorted-subset datasets indicated incomplete sequencing despite the large sequencing depth. Compared with non-shared clonotypes, the clonotypes found in all four sorted-subset donors had higher generation probabilities.

The donors were healthy, HIV-negative adults with no recently reported acute infections or vaccinations. Only Caucasian adults living in Nashville, Tennessee, USA were represented among the donors. CD4+ T cells were enriched by magnetic negative selection, after which naive cells were positively selected on CD45RA and the negative fraction was taken as the memory subset. Blood was collected by leukapheresis, and PBMCs were isolated by Ficoll-Histopaque density gradient centrifugation and then cryopreserved in liquid nitrogen vapor phase. Purity and quantity of every magnetically sorted T cell population were checked by analytical flow cytometry. Each sorted fraction had its genomic DNA isolated and then quantified by UV absorbance on a Nanodrop 2000c.

The chain uses TRBV6-5 and TRBJ2-5; a tentative D match to TRBD1 spans 6 bases. The sequencing input was naive CD4+ T cells sorted from blood. The cell subset or site label, as the study defines it: CD45RA+ positively selected. The source of this sequence is a man aged 18 to 29 in good health. The encoded CDR3 is CASSPGHLQETQYF. The bases are TGTGCCAGCAGCCCGGGACATCTCCAAGAGACCCAGTACTTC.